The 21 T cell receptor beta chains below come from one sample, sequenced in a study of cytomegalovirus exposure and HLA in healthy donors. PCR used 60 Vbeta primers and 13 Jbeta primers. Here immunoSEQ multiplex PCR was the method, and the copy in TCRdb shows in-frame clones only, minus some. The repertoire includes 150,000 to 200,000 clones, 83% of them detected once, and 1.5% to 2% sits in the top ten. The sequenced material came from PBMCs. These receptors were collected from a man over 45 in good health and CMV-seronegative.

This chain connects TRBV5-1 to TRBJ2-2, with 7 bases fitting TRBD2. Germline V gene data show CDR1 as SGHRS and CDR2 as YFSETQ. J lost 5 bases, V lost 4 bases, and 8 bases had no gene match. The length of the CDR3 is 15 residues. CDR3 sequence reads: CASSPDTLATGELFF. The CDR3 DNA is TGCGCCAGCAGCCCTGACACACTAGCGACCGGGGAGCTGTTTTTT.

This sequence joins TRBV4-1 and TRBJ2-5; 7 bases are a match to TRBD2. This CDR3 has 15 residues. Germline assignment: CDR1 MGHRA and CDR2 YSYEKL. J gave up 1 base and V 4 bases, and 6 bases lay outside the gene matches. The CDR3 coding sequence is TGCGCCAGCAGCCCTCAGCGGGGAACCCAAGAGACCCAGTACTTC. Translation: CASSPQRGTQETQYF.

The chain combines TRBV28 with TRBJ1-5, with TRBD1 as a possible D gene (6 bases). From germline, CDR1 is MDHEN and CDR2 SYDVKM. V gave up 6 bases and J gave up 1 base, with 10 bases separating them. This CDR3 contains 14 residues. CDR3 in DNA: TGTGCCAGCAGGAGGGGGGGGAGCAATCAGCCCCAGCATTTT. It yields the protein CASRRGGSNQPQHF.

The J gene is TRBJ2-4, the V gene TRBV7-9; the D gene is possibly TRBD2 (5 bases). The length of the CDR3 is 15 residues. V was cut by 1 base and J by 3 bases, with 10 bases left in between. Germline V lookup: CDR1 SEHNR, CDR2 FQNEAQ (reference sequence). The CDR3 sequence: CASSLGEGYKNIQYF. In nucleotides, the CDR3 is TGTGCCAGCAGCTTAGGAGAGGGCTACAAAAACATTCAGTACTTC.

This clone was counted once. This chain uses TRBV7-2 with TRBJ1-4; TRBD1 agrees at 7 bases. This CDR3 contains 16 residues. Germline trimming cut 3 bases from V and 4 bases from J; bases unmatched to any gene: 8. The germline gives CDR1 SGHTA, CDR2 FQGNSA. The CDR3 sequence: CASSLRRGQINEKLFF. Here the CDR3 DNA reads TGTGCCAGCAGCTTGCGGAGGGGGCAAATTAATGAAAAACTGTTTTTT. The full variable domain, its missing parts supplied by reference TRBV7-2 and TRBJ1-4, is GAGVSQSPSNKVTEKGKDVELRCDPISGHTALYWYRQSLGQGLEFLIYFQGNSAPDKSGLPSDRFSAERTGGSVSTLTIQRTQQEDSAVYLCASSLRRGQINEKLFFGSGTQLSVL.

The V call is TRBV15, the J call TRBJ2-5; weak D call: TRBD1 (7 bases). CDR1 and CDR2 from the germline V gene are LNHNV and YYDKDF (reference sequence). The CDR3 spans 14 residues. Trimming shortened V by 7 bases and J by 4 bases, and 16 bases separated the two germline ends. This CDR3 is CATTLLQGGETQYF. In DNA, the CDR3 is TGTGCCACCACACTCTTGCAGGGGGGAGAGACCCAGTACTTC.

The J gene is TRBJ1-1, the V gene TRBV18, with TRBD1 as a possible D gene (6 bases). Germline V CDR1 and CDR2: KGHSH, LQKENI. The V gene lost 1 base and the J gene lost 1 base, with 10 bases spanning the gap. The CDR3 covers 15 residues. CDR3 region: CASSPRGGENTEAFF. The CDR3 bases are TGTGCCAGCTCACCACGGGGGGGCGAGAACACTGAAGCTTTCTTT.

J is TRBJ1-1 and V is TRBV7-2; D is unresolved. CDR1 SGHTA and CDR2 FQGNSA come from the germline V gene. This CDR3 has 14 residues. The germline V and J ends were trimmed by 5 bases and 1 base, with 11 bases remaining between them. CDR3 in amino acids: CASSPLFTNTEAFF. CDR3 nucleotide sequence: TGTGCCAGCAGCCCCCTATTTACGAACACTGAAGCTTTCTTT.

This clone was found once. The CDR3 coding sequence is TGTGCCAGCAGCTTCCGGGACAGGGGGTTATATAGCAATCAGCCCCAGCATTTT. Its protein is CASSFRDRGLYSNQPQHF. J is TRBJ1-5 and V is TRBV7-4, with 11 bases aligning to TRBD1. The germline gives CDR1 SGHVT, CDR2 SQSDAQ. V gave up 3 bases and J gave up 0 bases; unmatched junction bases: 7. The CDR3 runs to 18 residues.

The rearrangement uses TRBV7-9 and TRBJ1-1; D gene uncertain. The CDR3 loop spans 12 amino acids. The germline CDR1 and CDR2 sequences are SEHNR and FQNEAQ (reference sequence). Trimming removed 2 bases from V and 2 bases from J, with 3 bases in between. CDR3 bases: TGTGCCAGCAGCTTATCAAACACTGAAGCTTTCTTT. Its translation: CASSLSNTEAFF.

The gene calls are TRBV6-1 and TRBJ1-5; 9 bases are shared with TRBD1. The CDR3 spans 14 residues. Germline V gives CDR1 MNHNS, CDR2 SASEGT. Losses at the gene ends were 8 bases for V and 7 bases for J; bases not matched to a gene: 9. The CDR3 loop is CASQTGGSGQPQHF. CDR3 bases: TGTGCCAGCCAGACAGGGGGAAGCGGCCAGCCCCAGCATTTT.

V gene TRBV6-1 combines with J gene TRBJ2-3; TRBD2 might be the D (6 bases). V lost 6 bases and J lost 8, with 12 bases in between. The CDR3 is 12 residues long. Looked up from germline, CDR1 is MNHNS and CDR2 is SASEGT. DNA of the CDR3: TGTGCCAGCAGAAGGGTGGAGGGTACGCAGTATTTT. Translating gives CASRRVEGTQYF.

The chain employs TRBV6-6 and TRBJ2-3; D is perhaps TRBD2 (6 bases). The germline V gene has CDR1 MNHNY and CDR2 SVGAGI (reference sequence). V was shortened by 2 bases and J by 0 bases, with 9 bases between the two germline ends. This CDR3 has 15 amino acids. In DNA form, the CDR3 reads TGTGCCAGCAGTTACGGCGGGATTAGCACAGATACGCAGTATTTT. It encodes CASSYGGISTDTQYF.

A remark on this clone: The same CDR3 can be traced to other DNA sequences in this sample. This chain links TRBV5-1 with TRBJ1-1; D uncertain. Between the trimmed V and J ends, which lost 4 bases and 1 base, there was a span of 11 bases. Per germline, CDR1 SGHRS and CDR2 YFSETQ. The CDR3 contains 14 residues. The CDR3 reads CASSVGGQNTEAFF. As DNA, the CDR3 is TGCGCCAGCAGCGTGGGTGGGCAGAACACTGAAGCTTTCTTT.

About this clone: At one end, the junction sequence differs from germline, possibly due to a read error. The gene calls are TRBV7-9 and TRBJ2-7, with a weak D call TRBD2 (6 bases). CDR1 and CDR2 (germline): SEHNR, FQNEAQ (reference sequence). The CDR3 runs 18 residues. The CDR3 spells CASSLPRSPGTSLYEQCF. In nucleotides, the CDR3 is TGTGCCAGCAGTCTCCCTCGTTCACCAGGGACTTCTCTCTACGAGCAGTGCTTC.

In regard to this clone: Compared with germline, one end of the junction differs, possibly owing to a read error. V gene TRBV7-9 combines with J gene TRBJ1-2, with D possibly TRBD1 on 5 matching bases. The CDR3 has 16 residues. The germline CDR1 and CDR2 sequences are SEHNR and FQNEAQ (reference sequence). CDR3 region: CSSSLGLGGTNYGYTF. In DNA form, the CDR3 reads TGTTCCAGCAGCTTAGGCCTCGGGGGAACTAACTATGGCTACACCTTC.

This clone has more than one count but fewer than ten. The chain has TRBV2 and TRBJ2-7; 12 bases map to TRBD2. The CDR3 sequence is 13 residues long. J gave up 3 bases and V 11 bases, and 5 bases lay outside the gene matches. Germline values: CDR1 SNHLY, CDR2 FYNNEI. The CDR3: CAGGLAGNYEQYF. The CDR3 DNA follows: TGTGCCGGCGGACTAGCGGGAAACTACGAGCAGTACTTC. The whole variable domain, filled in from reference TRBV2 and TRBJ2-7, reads EPEVTQTPSHQVTQMGQEVILRCVPISNHLYFYWYRQILGQKVEFLVSFYNNEISEKSEIFDDQFSVERPDGSNFTLKIRSTKLEDSAMYFCAGGLAGNYEQYFGPGTRLTVT.

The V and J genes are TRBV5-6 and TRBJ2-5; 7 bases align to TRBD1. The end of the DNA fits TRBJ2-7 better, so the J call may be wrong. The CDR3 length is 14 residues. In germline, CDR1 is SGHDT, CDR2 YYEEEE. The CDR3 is CASSLVRGSYEQYF. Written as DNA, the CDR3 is TGTGCCAGCAGCTTGGTCAGGGGGTCCTACGAGCAGTACTTC.

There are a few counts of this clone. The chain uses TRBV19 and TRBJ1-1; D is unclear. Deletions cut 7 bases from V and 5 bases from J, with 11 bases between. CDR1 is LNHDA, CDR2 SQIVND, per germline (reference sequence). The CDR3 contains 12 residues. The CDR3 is CASTGGSTEAFF. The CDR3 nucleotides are TGTGCCAGTACCGGCGGGAGTACTGAAGCTTTCTTT.

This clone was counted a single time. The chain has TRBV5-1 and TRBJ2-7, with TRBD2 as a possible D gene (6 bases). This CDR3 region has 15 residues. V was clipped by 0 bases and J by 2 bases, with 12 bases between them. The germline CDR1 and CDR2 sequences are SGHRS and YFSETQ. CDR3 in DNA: TGCGCCAGCAGCTTGGTTGGGGGGAGCCCCTACGAGCAGTACTTC. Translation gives CASSLVGGSPYEQYF.

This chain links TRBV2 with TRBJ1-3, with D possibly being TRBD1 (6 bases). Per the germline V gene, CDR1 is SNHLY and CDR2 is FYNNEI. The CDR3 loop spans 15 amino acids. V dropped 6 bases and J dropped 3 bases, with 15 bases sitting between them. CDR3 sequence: CASSPQGTYGNTIYF. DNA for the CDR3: TGTGCCAGCAGCCCTCAGGGGACGTATGGAAACACCATATATTTT. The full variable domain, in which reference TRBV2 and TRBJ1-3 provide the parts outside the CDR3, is EPEVTQTPSHQVTQMGQEVILRCVPISNHLYFYWYRQILGQKVEFLVSFYNNEISEKSEIFDDQFSVERPDGSNFTLKIRSTKLEDSAMYFCASSPQGTYGNTIYFGEGSWLTVV.